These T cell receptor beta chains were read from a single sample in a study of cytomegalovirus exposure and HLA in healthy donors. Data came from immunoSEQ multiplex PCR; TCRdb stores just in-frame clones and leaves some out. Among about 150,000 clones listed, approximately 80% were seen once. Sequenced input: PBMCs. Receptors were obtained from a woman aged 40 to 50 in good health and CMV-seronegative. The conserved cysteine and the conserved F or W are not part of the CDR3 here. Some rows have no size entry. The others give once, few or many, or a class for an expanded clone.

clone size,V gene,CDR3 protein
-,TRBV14,ASSQDRGGVQETQY
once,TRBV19,ASSSRQGGYEQY
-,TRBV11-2,ASSSPRGSGIVEQF
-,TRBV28,ASSTQRTGGNQPQH
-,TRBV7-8,ASSFGQGVPLTGELF
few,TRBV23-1,ASSQSWEGTPVNSNQPQH
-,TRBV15,ATSTGDARNEKLF
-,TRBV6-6,ASRGQGAIYGYT
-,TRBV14,ASSLSRSRYSNQPQH
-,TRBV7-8,ASSSEATAYSNQPQH
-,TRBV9,ASSVTGTTNYGYT
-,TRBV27,ASSLGRTDTQY
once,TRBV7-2,ASSLVGGQSSYEQY
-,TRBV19,ASSPRTSSYNEQF
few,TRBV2,ASSVRTSGRDEQF
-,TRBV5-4,ASSMTGISGYT
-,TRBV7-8,ASSSGENTEAF
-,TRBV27,ASRGLAGASSYEQY
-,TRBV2,ASSDRGLSTGELF
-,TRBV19,ASSMGLAGGGELF